A single T cell receptor beta chain is shown here with its context. The antigen remains unidentified. At the DNA level, this CDR3 is encoded by other sequences in the same sample as well. This sample was taken from a study of cytotoxic CD8 clonotypes in ibrutinib-treated CLL. Study in general: Results showed around 24 partial and 2 complete responses; following median 68 months, approximately 14 remained remitted, approximately twelve advanced.

V dropped 3 bases and J dropped 5; count of bases not matched to a gene: 4. CDR3 length: 14 residues. Germline loops: CDR1 MNHEY, CDR2 SVGAGI. Study outcomes and limitations: Few clonotypes were public, and these shrank or held steady under treatment.

Clones were sequenced by immunoSEQ multiplex PCR, and TCRdb holds only the in-frame ones, with some missing. The sample consists of approximately 150,000 clones, 70% to 85% of them appearing once. This clonotype was sampled from a human donor with chronic lymphocytic leukemia. The chain joins TRBV6-5 to TRBJ2-5, with 9 bases aligning to TRBD1. The sample was PBMCs, taken after 12 months of ibrutinib treatment. This CDR3 reads CASSYGTGRETQYF. The DNA of the CDR3 is TGTGCCAGCAGTTATGGGACAGGGCGGGAGACCCAGTACTTC.